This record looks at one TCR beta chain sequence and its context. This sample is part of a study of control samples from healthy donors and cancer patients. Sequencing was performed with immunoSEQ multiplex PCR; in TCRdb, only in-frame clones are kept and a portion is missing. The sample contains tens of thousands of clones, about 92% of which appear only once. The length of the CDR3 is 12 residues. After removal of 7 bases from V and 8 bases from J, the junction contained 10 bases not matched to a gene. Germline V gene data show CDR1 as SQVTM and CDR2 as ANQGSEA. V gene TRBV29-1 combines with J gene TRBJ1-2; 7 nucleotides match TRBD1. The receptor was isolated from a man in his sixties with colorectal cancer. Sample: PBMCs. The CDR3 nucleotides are TGCAGCGCACGACAGGGAACGGGCGGCTACACCTTC. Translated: CSARQGTGGYTF. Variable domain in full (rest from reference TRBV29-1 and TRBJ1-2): SAVISQKPSRDICQRGTSLTIQCQVDSQVTMMFWYRQQPGQSLTLIATANQGSEATYESGFVIDKFPISRPNLTFSTLTVSNMSPEDSSIYLCSARQGTGGYTFGSGTRLTVV.